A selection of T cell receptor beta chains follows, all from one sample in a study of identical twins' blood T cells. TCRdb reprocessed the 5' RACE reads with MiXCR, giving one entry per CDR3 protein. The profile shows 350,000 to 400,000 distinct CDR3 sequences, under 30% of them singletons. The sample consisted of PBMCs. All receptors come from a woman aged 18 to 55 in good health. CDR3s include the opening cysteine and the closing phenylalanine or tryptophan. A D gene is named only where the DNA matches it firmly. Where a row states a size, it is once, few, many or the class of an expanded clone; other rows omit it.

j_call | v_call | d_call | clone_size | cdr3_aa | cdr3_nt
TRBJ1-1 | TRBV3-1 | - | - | CASSPEGEGTEAFF | TGTGCCAGCAGCCCTGAGGGGGAAGGAACTGAAGCTTTCTTT
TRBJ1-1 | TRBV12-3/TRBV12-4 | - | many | CASSLWAMNTEAFF | TGTGCCAGCAGTCTTTGGGCCATGAACACTGAAGCTTTCTTT
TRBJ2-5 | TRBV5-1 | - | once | CARSLGEVKKTQYF | TGCGCCAGGAGCTTGGGCGAGGTCAAGAAGACCCAGTACTTC
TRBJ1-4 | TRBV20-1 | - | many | CSARGPTNEKLFF | TGCAGTGCTAGGGGCCCAACTAATGAAAAACTGTTTTTT
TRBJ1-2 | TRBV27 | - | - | CASSLRVLGYGCTF | TGTGCCAGCAGTTTAAGGGTCCTCGGCTATGGCTGCACCTTC
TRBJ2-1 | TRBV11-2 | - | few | CASSLDGGAYNEQFF | TGTGCCAGCAGCTTAGACGGCGGGGCTTACAATGAGCAGTTCTTC
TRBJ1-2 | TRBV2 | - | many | CASSGEAYGYTF | TGTGCCAGCAGTGGCGAGGCATATGGCTACACCTTC
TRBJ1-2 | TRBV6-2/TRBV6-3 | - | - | CASSYFPPVYTF | TGTGCCAGCAGTTACTTTCCTCCGGTCTACACCTTC
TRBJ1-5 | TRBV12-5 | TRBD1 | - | CASAVAGGLNQPQHF | TGTGCTAGTGCCGTGGCAGGGGGCCTCAATCAGCCCCAGCATTTT
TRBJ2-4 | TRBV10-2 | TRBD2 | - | CASRLAGGSKNIQYF | TGCGCCAGCAGACTAGCGGGGGGGTCCAAAAACATTCAGTACTTC
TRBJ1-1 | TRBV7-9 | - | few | CASSPAQTEAFF | TGTGCCAGCAGCCCCGCTCAAACTGAAGCTTTCTTT
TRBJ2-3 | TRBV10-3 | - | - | CVISEGALFSTDTQYF | TGTGTCATCAGTGAGGGAGCTCTATTTAGCACAGATACGCAGTATTTT
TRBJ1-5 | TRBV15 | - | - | CATPQDRSQPQHF | TGTGCCACTCCGCAAGATAGGAGTCAGCCCCAGCATTTT
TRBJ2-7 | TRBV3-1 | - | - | CASFGGPTYEQYF | TGTGCCAGCTTCGGCGGACCTACCTACGAGCAGTACTTC
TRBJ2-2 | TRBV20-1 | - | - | CSARTLKGTGELFF | TGCAGTGCCCGGACTCTAAAGGGCACCGGGGAGCTGTTTTTT
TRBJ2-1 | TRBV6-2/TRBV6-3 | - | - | CASSPPLAGGHRANEQFF | TGTGCCAGCAGTCCTCCCTTAGCCGGGGGCCATAGGGCCAATGAGCAGTTCTTC
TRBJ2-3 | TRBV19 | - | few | CASSILRGDTQYF | TGTGCCAGTAGTATTTTGCGGGGAGATACGCAGTATTTT
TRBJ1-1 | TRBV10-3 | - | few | CAIRTTGDNTEAFF | TGTGCCATCAGAACTACAGGTGACAACACTGAAGCTTTCTTT
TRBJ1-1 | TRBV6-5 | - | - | CASSPQRKGAEAFF | TGTGCCAGCAGCCCCCAGCGGAAGGGGGCTGAAGCTTTCTTT
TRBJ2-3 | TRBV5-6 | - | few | CASSSELDSTDTQYF | TGTGCCAGCAGCTCGGAACTAGACAGCACAGATACGCAGTATTTT
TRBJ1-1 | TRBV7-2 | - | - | CASSRRAGPEAFF | TGTGCCAGCAGCCGAAGGGCAGGGCCAGAAGCTTTCTTT
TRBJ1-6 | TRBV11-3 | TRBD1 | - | CASSLVRTGVNSPLHF | TGTGCCAGCAGCTTAGTACGGACAGGGGTAAATTCACCCCTCCACTTT
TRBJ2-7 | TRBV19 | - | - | CASSINPVRGEQYF | TGTGCCAGTAGTATAAACCCAGTCAGGGGCGAGCAGTACTTC
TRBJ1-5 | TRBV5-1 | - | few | CASSLSGGFQPQHF | TGCGCCAGCAGCTTGAGTGGTGGGTTTCAGCCCCAGCATTTT
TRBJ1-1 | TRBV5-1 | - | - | CASSLSTLTTEAFF | TGCGCCAGCAGCTTGTCGACCCTCACCACTGAAGCTTTCTTT
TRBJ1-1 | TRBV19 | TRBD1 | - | CASDLGQGTNTEAFF | TGTGCCAGTGATCTGGGACAGGGGACGAACACTGAAGCTTTCTTT
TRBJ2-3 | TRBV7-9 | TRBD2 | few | CASSNPGGDTQYF | TGTGCCAGCAGCAACCCGGGGGGAGATACGCAGTATTTT
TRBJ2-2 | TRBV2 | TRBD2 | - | CASSGGGGANTGELFF | TGTGCCAGCAGTGGTGGGGGAGGGGCAAACACCGGGGAGCTGTTTTTT
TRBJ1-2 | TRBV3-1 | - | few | CASSQAHGYGYTF | TGTGCCAGCAGCCAAGCCCACGGGTATGGCTACACCTTC
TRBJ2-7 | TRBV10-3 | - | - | CATKAGDTYEQYF | TGTGCCACCAAGGCAGGGGATACCTACGAGCAGTACTTC
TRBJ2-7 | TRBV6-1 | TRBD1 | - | CASSEATGGSYEQYF | TGTGCCAGCAGTGAAGCCACAGGGGGCTCCTACGAGCAGTACTTC
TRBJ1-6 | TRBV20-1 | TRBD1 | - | CSAITRQGTNSPLHF | TGCAGTGCTATCACCCGACAGGGAACGAATTCACCCCTCCACTTT
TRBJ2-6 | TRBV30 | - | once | CALNIAGANVLTF | TGTGCCTTAAACATCGCTGGGGCCAACGTCCTGACTTTC
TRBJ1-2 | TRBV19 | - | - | CASTPPYLGTDYGYTF | TGTGCCAGTACACCCCCTTATCTCGGGACGGATTATGGCTACACCTTC
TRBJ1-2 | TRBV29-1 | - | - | CSADASEKSRGYTF | TGCAGCGCCGACGCCTCGGAGAAAAGTCGAGGCTACACCTTC
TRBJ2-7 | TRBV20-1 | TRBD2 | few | CSARSSGVYEQYF | TGCAGTGCTAGATCTAGCGGGGTTTACGAGCAGTACTTC
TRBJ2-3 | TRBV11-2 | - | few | CASSLGGYSTDTQYF | TGTGCCAGCAGCTTAGGAGGGTATAGCACAGATACGCAGTATTTT
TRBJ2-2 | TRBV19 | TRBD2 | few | CASSPLAGYTGELFF | TGTGCCAGTAGTCCACTAGCGGGATACACCGGGGAGCTGTTTTTT
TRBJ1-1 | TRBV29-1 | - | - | CSAQGTTEAFF | TGCAGCGCCCAGGGAACTACTGAAGCTTTCTTT
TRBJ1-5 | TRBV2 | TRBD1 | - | CASSLDRNDQPQHF | TGTGCCAGCAGTCTGGACAGGAATGATCAGCCCCAGCATTTT
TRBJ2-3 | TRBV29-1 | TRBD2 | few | CSVEPGLAGAGDTQYF | TGCAGCGTTGAACCGGGACTAGCGGGAGCAGGAGATACGCAGTATTTT
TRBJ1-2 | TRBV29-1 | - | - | CSVEQVSGYTF | TGCAGCGTTGAACAGGTCAGCGGCTACACCTTC
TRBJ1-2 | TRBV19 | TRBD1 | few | CAIQNRGGYGYTF | TGTGCCATCCAAAACAGGGGAGGCTATGGCTACACCTTC
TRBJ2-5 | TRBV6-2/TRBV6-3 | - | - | CASSYITAQETQYF | TGTGCCAGCAGTTATATCACAGCACAAGAGACCCAGTACTTC
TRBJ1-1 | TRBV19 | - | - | CASSIDGMSTEAFF | TGTGCCAGTAGTATAGATGGGATGAGCACTGAAGCTTTCTTT
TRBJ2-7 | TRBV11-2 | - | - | CASSLEETVAYEQYF | TGTGCCAGCAGCTTAGAGGAAACAGTGGCCTACGAGCAGTACTTC